The 4 T cell receptor beta chains reported below all come from one sample, sequenced in a study of T cell changes during pregnancy in multiple sclerosis. Using immunoSEQ multiplex PCR, the repertoire was profiled, and TCRdb retains in-frame clones only, with some absent. The sample has 70,000 or so clones, 80% to 95% seen once. This sample comprised CD4+ T cells from peripheral blood mononuclear cells, obtained after pregnancy. These receptors all come from a female donor with multiple sclerosis, enrolled in a pregnancy study.

The V and J genes are TRBV7-8 and TRBJ2-7, with 12 bases matching TRBD2. The V gene's germline CDR1 is SGHVS and CDR2 FQNEAQ. There are 20 residues in the CDR3. Trimming removed 0 bases from V and 0 bases from J; junction bases left unmatched: 12. The CDR3 here is CASSLARGLAGHHSSYEQYF. Written as DNA, the CDR3 is TGTGCCAGCAGCTTAGCGAGGGGACTAGCGGGCCATCATAGCTCCTACGAGCAGTACTTC.

The chain recombines TRBV28 with TRBJ2-3, with D perhaps matching TRBD1 (6 bases). With 6 bases removed from V and 4 bases from J, the gap between germline ends came to 11 bases. The CDR3 is 13 amino acids. The V gene's germline CDR1 is MDHEN and CDR2 SYDVKM. In DNA, the CDR3 is TGTGCCAGCAGCAGGGACAACGCAGATACGCAGTATTTT. Protein: CASSRDNADTQYF.

The rearrangement links TRBV5-6 to TRBJ2-7; TRBD2 agrees at 7 bases. The germline gives CDR1 SGHDT, CDR2 YYEEEE. The ends lost 2 bases at V and 4 bases at J; junction bases unmatched: 12. This CDR3 has 16 amino acids. The CDR3 loop reads CASSFGGRVRLYEQYF. The CDR3 bases are TGTGCCAGCAGCTTTGGGGGGAGGGTCCGGCTATACGAGCAGTACTTC. The variable domain in full, completed from reference TRBV5-6 and TRBJ2-7, reads DAGVTQSPTHLIKTRGQQVTLRCSPKSGHDTVSWYQQALGQGPQFIFQYYEEEERQRGNFPDRFSGHQFPNYSSELNVNALLLGDSALYLCASSFGGRVRLYEQYFGPGTRLTVT.

The rearrangement uses TRBV5-4 and TRBJ2-1; 12 nucleotides agree with TRBD2. The CDR3 totals 16 residues. With 1 base clipped from V and 2 bases from J, the junction kept 1 base outside the gene matches. Per germline, CDR1 SGHNT and CDR2 YYREEE (reference sequence). The CDR3 is CASSLRLAGAYNEQFF. As DNA, the CDR3 is TGTGCCAGCAGCTTGAGACTAGCGGGGGCCTACAATGAGCAGTTCTTC.